One TCR beta chain is described in this entry. What it binds is unknown. This CDR3 is 17 amino acids long. V lost 3 bases and J lost 6, with 21 bases in between. Germline V gene sequence: CDR1 SNHLY, CDR2 FYNNEI. This entry comes from a study of T cell repertoires in cytomegalovirus infection. Whole-study context: HLA-C-restricted CMV epitopes, recently identified, and well-studied HLA-B-restricted ones were used by the study. Based on public TCR beta signatures, there were indications of CMV infection and of a matching HLA type.

MiXCR was run by TCRdb on the reads, yielding one entry per CDR3 protein. Of about 400,000 distinct CDR3 sequences in the sample, about 35% were seen once. Study results and caveats: CMV-specific TCR beta clonotypes restricted by HLA-C were the ones dominating the ex vivo response. CMV carriers having the relevant HLA were flagged by cumulative public TCR beta family frequency.

V and J are TRBV2 and TRBJ2-1; the D is unclear. The clonotype was recovered from a human donor in good health (CMV status not recorded). Some clones in this sample may be carry-over from other donors' samples. The sample consisted of cultured PBMCs, taken from culture after CMV antigen stimulation. CDR3 loop: CASSENYNPYLGNEQFF. CDR3 nucleotides: TGTGCCAGCAGTGAGAACTACAACCCCTATCTAGGCAATGAGCAGTTCTTC.